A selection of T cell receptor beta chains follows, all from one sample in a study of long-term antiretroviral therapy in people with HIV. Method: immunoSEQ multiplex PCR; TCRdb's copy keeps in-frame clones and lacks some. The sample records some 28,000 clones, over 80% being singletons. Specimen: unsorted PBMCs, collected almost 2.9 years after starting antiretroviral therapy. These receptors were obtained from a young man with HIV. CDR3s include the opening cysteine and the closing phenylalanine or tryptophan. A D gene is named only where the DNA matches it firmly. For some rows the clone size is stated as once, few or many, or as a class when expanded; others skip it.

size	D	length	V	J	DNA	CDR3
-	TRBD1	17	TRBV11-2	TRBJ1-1	TGTGCCAGCAGTTTAAGGGGGCTGTACGGGTTGGACACTGAAGCTTTCTTT	CASSLRGLYGLDTEAFF
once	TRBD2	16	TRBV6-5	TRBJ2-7	TGTGCCAGCAGTTACCGCCTACTAGCGGGGACCTACGAGCAGTACTTC	CASSYRLLAGTYEQYF
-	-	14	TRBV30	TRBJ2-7	TGTGCCTGGAGTGTGGGGTCCAGCTCCTACGAGCAGTACTTC	CAWSVGSSSYEQYF
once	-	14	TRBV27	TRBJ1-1	TGTGCCAGCAGGGGAGGAGACATCGCCACTGAAGCTTTCTTT	CASRGGDIATEAFF
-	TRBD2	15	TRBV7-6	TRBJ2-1	TGTGCCAGCAGCCTGGGACTAACATCCTACAATGAGCAGTTCTTC	CASSLGLTSYNEQFF
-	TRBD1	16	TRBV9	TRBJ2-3	TGTGCCAGCAGCGTAAGGGGACAGTCCTTCACAGATACGCAGTATTTT	CASSVRGQSFTDTQYF
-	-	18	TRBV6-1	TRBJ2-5	TGTGCCAGCAGTGCCTTAGGGGCCCCTCTAGCGACCCAAGAGACCCAGTACTTC	CASSALGAPLATQETQYF
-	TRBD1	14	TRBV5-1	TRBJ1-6	TGCGCCAGCAGCACCGGACAGGGAAATTCACCCCTCCACTTT	CASSTGQGNSPLHF
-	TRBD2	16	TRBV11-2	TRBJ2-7	TGTGCCAGCAGCTTGCCCCTAGCGGGGGCCTACTACGAGCAGTACTTC	CASSLPLAGAYYEQYF
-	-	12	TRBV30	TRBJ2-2	TGTGCCTTTGGAGTATTGGGTGGGGAGCTGTTTTTT	CAFGVLGGELFF